These 23 T cell receptor beta chains originate from one sample sequenced in a study of radiotherapy plus CTLA-4 blockade in lung cancer. Libraries were prepared by immunoSEQ multiplex PCR; TCRdb keeps only in-frame clonotypes and omits some of them. The table shows roughly 100,000 clones, with roughly 80% occurring only once. This specimen consisted of peripheral blood, obtained from a patient treated with radiotherapy plus ipilimumab. The receptors stem from a human donor with non-small cell lung cancer that progressed on radiotherapy plus ipilimumab.

This clone occurred once. This sequence joins TRBV9 and TRBJ2-5; D is possibly TRBD1 or TRBD2 (5 bases each). The CDR3 covers 15 residues. In germline, CDR1 is SGDLS, CDR2 YYNGEE. Trimming shortened V by 3 bases and J by 1 base, and 13 bases separated the two germline ends. This CDR3 reads CASSANEGPQETQYF. The CDR3 bases are TGTGCCAGCAGCGCCAATGAGGGGCCCCAAGAGACCCAGTACTTC.

V gene TRBV10-3 combines with J gene TRBJ1-2; D is perhaps TRBD1 (5 bases). From germline, CDR1 is ENHRY and CDR2 SYGVKD. V lost 4 bases and J lost 5, with 17 bases in between. The CDR3 runs 15 residues. CDR3 amino acids: CAISVGTLGPYGYTF. In DNA form, the CDR3 reads TGTGCCATCAGTGTAGGGACCCTCGGGCCGTATGGCTACACCTTC.

The count of this clone is one. The chain combines TRBV28 with TRBJ2-1; TRBD2 aligns across 12 bases. Per the germline V gene, CDR1 is MDHEN and CDR2 is SYDVKM. CDR3 size: 15 residues. V lost 5 bases to trimming and J lost 6 bases; unmatched junction nucleotides: 5. CDR3 protein: CASSPGLAGTNEQFF. The CDR3 region has the DNA TGTGCCAGCAGTCCTGGACTAGCGGGAACCAATGAGCAGTTCTTC. Combining the CDR3 with reference TRBV28 and TRBJ2-1 gives the whole variable domain DVKVTQSSRYLVKRTGEKVFLECVQDMDHENMFWYRQDPGLGLRLIYFSYDVKMKEKGDIPEGYSVSREKKERFSLILESASTNQTSMYLCASSPGLAGTNEQFFGPGTRLTVL.

The chain uses TRBV5-1 and TRBJ2-5; 7 positions agree with TRBD1. The CDR3 length is 14 residues. The germline gives CDR1 SGHRS, CDR2 YFSETQ. With V trimmed by 3 bases and J by 2 bases, 4 bases remained unmatched. This CDR3 reads CASSSGTVQETQYF. In nucleotides, the CDR3 is TGCGCCAGCAGCTCGGGGACAGTGCAAGAGACCCAGTACTTC.

This clone was observed once. The chain recombines TRBV6-1 with TRBJ2-7; D may be TRBD2 (5 bases). V lost 6 bases and J lost 7, with 13 bases in between. This CDR3 comprises 12 residues. The germline V gene encodes CDR1 MNHNS and CDR2 SASEGT. The CDR3 loop reads CASRRTTGEQYV. The DNA of the CDR3 is TGTGCCAGCAGGCGGACGACGGGGGAGCAGTACGTC.

This chain links TRBV4-2 with TRBJ2-1, with 12 nucleotides matching TRBD2. Trimming cost V 0 bases and J 7 bases; bases outside gene matches: 7. The V gene's germline CDR1 is LGHNA and CDR2 YNFKEQ. The CDR3 extends over 17 amino acids. The CDR3 bases are TGTGCCAGCAGCCAAGACGGGCTAGCGGGAGGGACGAATGAGCAGTTCTTC. It specifies CASSQDGLAGGTNEQFF.

This chain uses TRBV10-3 with TRBJ2-3; D is unclear. The CDR3 spans 13 residues. V was pared by 7 bases and J by 0 bases, with 8 bases between. CDR1 and CDR2 from the germline V gene are ENHRY and SYGVKD. The CDR3 DNA is TGTGCCATCACTCTAACTAGCACAGATACGCAGTATTTT. Its protein product is CAITLTSTDTQYF.

V usage is TRBV6-5 and J usage is TRBJ1-1; 9 positions agree with TRBD1. The junction had 3 bases not matched to a gene; V was cut back by 10 bases and J by 0 bases. The germline CDR1 and CDR2 sequences are MNHEY and SVGAGI. This CDR3 has 13 amino acids. CDR3 DNA sequence: TGTGCCATACACAGGGGGCTGAACACTGAAGCTTTCTTT. Translated: CAIHRGLNTEAFF.

The genes are TRBV7-3 and TRBJ2-1; no reliable D call. The CDR3 loop spans 15 amino acids. Germline CDR1 SGHTA, CDR2 FQGTGA. V was pared by 5 bases and J by 4 bases, with 15 bases between. CDR3 nucleotide sequence: TGTGCCAGCAGCCCAACTGATCAGTTGTACAATGAGCAGTTCTTC. Amino acid sequence: CASSPTDQLYNEQFF.

The chain combines TRBV4-1 with TRBJ2-7; the D gene is possibly TRBD2 (5 bases). V was cut by 4 bases and J by 0 bases, with 16 bases left in between. The CDR3 contains 16 residues. The germline V gene encodes CDR1 MGHRA and CDR2 YSYEKL. CDR3 protein: CASSLFRGISSYEQYF. DNA of the CDR3: TGCGCCAGCAGCCTTTTCCGGGGTATAAGCTCCTACGAGCAGTACTTC.

The V and J genes are TRBV6-4 and TRBJ2-7, with D maybe TRBD1 (5 bases). Trimming took 1 base from V and 3 from J, leaving 10 bases between them. Germline-derived CDR1 and CDR2 are MRHNA and SNTAGT. The CDR3 loop spans 14 amino acids. The chain's CDR3 is CASSDFDSCYEQYV. Written as DNA, the CDR3 is TGTGCCAGCAGTGACTTTGACAGTTGCTACGAGCAGTACGTC.

This chain connects TRBV19 to TRBJ2-4; 9 bases are shared with TRBD2. J gave up 3 bases and V 5 bases, and 5 bases lay outside the gene matches. Germline CDR1 and CDR2: LNHDA and SQIVND (reference sequence). This CDR3 has 15 residues. The CDR3 loop reads CASSPLAGNKNIQYF. In nucleotides, the CDR3 is TGTGCCAGTAGTCCTCTAGCGGGAAACAAAAACATTCAGTACTTC.

The chain couples TRBV2 to TRBJ1-3; TRBD1 might be the D (5 bases). Per the germline V gene, CDR1 is SNHLY and CDR2 is FYNNEI. CDR3 length: 14 amino acids. V shed 2 bases and J shed 7 bases, with 12 bases lying between them. The CDR3 reads CASSEIWGMNTIYF. CDR3 coding DNA: TGTGCCAGCAGTGAAATATGGGGGATGAACACCATATATTTT. Filled out from reference TRBV2 and TRBJ1-3, the complete variable domain reads EPEVTQTPSHQVTQMGQEVILRCVPISNHLYFYWYRQILGQKVEFLVSFYNNEISEKSEIFDDQFSVERPDGSNFTLKIRSTKLEDSAMYFCASSEIWGMNTIYFGEGSWLTVV.

The chain has TRBV4-1 and TRBJ1-5, with D possibly TRBD1 on 5 matching bases. CDR1 and CDR2 from the germline V gene are MGHRA and YSYEKL. There are 15 residues in the CDR3. The ends were cut back, 1 base at V and 1 base at J, with 8 bases in the middle. CDR3 nucleotides: TGCGCCAGCAGCCAAGGGGACCTCAGCAATCAGCCCCAGCATTTT. It specifies CASSQGDLSNQPQHF.

This clone appeared once. The chain joins TRBV6-1 to TRBJ2-2; the D call may be TRBD1 or TRBD2 (5 bases each). CDR3 length: 18 residues. Germline assignment: CDR1 MNHNS and CDR2 SASEGT. Deletions cut 1 base from V and 0 bases from J, with 15 bases between. Here the CDR3 reads CASSEDGTWHTNTGELFF. The CDR3 DNA reads TGTGCCAGCAGTGAAGACGGGACCTGGCATACGAACACCGGGGAGCTGTTTTTT.

The V and J genes are TRBV9 and TRBJ2-5, with TRBD2 matching 14 bases. CDR1 and CDR2 from the germline V gene are SGDLS and YYNGEE. The CDR3 sequence is 16 residues long. The V segment lost 5 bases and the J segment 7 bases; nucleotides outside the gene matches: 10. In DNA form, the CDR3 reads TGTGCCAGCAGTCGTAGGGGACTAGCGGGAGAAGGGACCCAGTACTTC. Translation: CASSRRGLAGEGTQYF.

This chain links TRBV5-1 with TRBJ2-1; D might be TRBD2 (6 bases). The germline V and J ends were trimmed by 3 bases and 0 bases, with 13 bases remaining between them. The CDR3 is 16 residues long. The germline gives CDR1 SGHRS, CDR2 YFSETQ. The CDR3 sequence: CASSWDPGSSYNEQFF. CDR3 coding DNA: TGCGCCAGCAGCTGGGACCCCGGGAGCTCCTACAATGAGCAGTTCTTC.

The chain combines TRBV6-1 with TRBJ1-5; 7 positions agree with TRBD1. This CDR3 contains 14 residues. V trimming: 6 bases; J trimming: 7 bases; junction bases outside the gene matches: 9. Germline V lookup: CDR1 MNHNS, CDR2 SASEGT. CDR3 protein: CASREGASSQPQHF. DNA of the CDR3: TGTGCCAGCAGGGAGGGGGCGTCCAGCCAGCCCCAGCATTTT.

The chain employs TRBV30 and TRBJ1-5; possibly TRBD1 for D (5 bases). The CDR3 is made up of 11 amino acids. Trimming removed 3 bases at V and 9 bases at J, with 9 bases between. Germline V lookup: CDR1 GTSNPN, CDR2 SVGIG (reference sequence). The DNA of the CDR3 is TGTGCCTGGAGGGATCAGGGGCCCCAGCATTTT. Its protein product is CAWRDQGPQHF.

This clone appeared a few times. V usage is TRBV19 and J usage is TRBJ1-5; no firm D call. CDR3 size: 14 residues. The V gene's germline CDR1 is LNHDA and CDR2 SQIVND (reference sequence). V lost 6 bases and J lost 0, with 9 bases in between. The chain's CDR3 is CASSTSNSNQPQHF. The CDR3 nucleotides read TGTGCCAGTAGCACAAGCAATAGCAATCAGCCCCAGCATTTT.

This chain uses TRBV5-8 with TRBJ1-2; D unresolved. Deletions cut 3 bases from V and 0 bases from J, with 18 bases between. CDR1 SGHTS and CDR2 YDEGEE come from the germline V gene. The CDR3 is 17 residues long. The CDR3 nucleotides read TGTGCCAGCAGCTCGCGCATGGGAGCCAGCCCTAACTATGGCTACACCTTC. Protein product: CASSSRMGASPNYGYTF. Combining the CDR3 with reference TRBV5-8 and TRBJ1-2 gives the whole variable domain EAGVTQSPTHLIKTRGQQATLRCSPISGHTSVYWYQQALGLGLQFLLWYDEGEERNRGNFPPRFSGRQFPNYSSELNVNALELEDSALYLCASSSRMGASPNYGYTFGSGTRLTVV.

This chain uses TRBV29-1 with TRBJ2-3; perhaps TRBD2 as D (6 bases). Germline V lookup: CDR1 SQVTM, CDR2 ANQGSEA. There are 14 residues in the CDR3. Trimming removed 8 bases at V and 0 bases at J, with 15 bases between. CDR3 DNA sequence: TGCAGCTTGGGAGGAACGGGGAGCACAGATACGCAGTATTTT. Its translation: CSLGGTGSTDTQYF.

The V and J genes are TRBV19 and TRBJ2-7; 12 nucleotides align to TRBD1. Germline CDR1 is LNHDA and CDR2 is SQIVND (reference sequence). Losses at the gene ends were 6 bases for V and 7 bases for J; bases not matched to a gene: 10. This CDR3 is built from 15 residues. The CDR3 DNA sequence: TGTGCCAGTAGCAAGCTAGGGACAGGGGGCCAGGAGCAGTACTTC. Residues: CASSKLGTGGQEQYF.